The text below deals with one TCR beta chain. TCRdb re-analyzed the 5' RACE reads; it lists each CDR3 protein once, without DNA. Here the sample table reports around 400,000 distinct CDR3 sequences. The entry originates in a study of monozygotic twins with inflammatory bowel disease. Germline V gene lookup returns CDR1 SGHRS and CDR2 YFSETQ. This CDR3 region has 19 residues. Sequencing was performed on blood. The chain carries TRBV5-1 and TRBJ2-7; as DNA is missing, the TRBD1 call by TCRdb cannot be tested. The source is a human donor with ulcerative colitis or Crohn's disease, or a healthy co-twin of an affected twin (not recorded which). The CDR3 reads CASSLPGTGANSHYYEQYF.